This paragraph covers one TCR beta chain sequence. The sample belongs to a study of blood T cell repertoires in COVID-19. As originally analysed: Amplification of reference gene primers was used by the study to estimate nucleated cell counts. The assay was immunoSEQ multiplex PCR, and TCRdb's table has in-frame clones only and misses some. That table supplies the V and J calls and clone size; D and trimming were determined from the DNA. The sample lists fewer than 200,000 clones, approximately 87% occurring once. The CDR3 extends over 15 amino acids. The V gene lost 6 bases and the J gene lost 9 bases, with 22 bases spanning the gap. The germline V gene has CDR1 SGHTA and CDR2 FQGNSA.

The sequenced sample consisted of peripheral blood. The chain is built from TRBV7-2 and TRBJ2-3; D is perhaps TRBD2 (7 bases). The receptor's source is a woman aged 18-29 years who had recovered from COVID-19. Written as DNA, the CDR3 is TGTGCCAGCAGTCAATCTGGGGGGGCTGGTGTAACGCAGTATTTT. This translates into CASSQSGGAGVTQYF. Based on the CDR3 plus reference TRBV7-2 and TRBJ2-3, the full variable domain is GAGVSQSPSNKVTEKGKDVELRCDPISGHTALYWYRQSLGQGLEFLIYFQGNSAPDKSGLPSDRFSAERTGGSVSTLTIQRTQQEDSAVYLCASSQSGGAGVTQYFGPGTRLTVL.